This section outlines one TCR beta chain sequence together with its context. This receptor's antigen is unknown. The input lacks base qualities; no much larger clone sits a single base away. In total, roughly 670 healthy bone marrow donors made up the cohort. At the time of sampling, every cohort member was nominally healthy, though immune exposures that went unrecorded were likely present. The donor was CMV seropositive and was included in the group of approximately 300 seropositive cohort members. A peripheral blood sample was provided by each donor, and peripheral blood mononuclear cells were used for TCR beta sequencing. The Qiagen DNeasy Blood Extraction Kit was used to extract genomic DNA from the blood cell samples. Library method: the immunoSEQ multiplex PCR assay. The multiplex PCR relied on a mix of 60 forward primers for TCR Vbeta segments and 13 reverse primers for TCR Jbeta segments. The CDR3 region of rearranged TCR beta genes was amplified from genomic DNA by a multiplex PCR assay. On the Illumina HiSeq System, the amplified TCR beta libraries were sequenced as 87-base-pair reads. As for the authors' bioinformatics: Across the 600 to 700 repertoires, a later analysis counted 60 million to 90 million unique TCR beta chains, roughly 11 million of which were shared by at least two donors. Raw reads were error-corrected and collapsed into unique sequences with a nearest-neighbor algorithm that merged closely related sequences to remove PCR and sequencing errors. V, D and J gene segments were assigned by aligning CDR3 sequences to IMGT reference sequences. For a sequence to be retained, a match of at least six nucleotides was required to both a V gene segment and a J gene segment. Rearrangements were called productive when the CDR3 lacked stop codons and stayed in frame with V and J; all others were non-productive. Following IMGT convention, CDR3 was defined as the stretch from the second conserved V-encoded cysteine up to the conserved J-encoded phenylalanine. The earlier analysis of fewer than 700 of the donors excluded sequences that lacked an unambiguous match to a single V gene segment. In an earlier analysis of several hundred of the donors, V segments were called functional above 56.7% productive rearrangements and were called segregating when the between-donor standard deviation exceeded 5%. A statistical classification framework was built for diagnosing cytomegalovirus status from the catalog of TCR beta chain sequences. In a later analysis, TCR nucleotide sequences were compared against IMGT/GENE-DB human TR gene sequences so that V and J genes could be assigned. A later analysis assigned CDR3 sequences and most-parsimonious VDJ recombination scenarios with the TCRdist pipeline. In a later analysis, each TCR beta chain was defined by its CDR3 amino acid sequence together with its V-gene family, and reads without a unique V-gene family were excluded. To address suspected cross-contamination and a sequencing artifact, a later analysis removed a few hundred highly shared, low-generation-probability nucleotide sequences. A later analysis calculated a clonal expansion index for each public chain from normalized within-repertoire ranks of inferred template counts. A later analysis computed generation probabilities with a VDJ recombination model fitted to out-of-frame rearrangements, and checked the results against IGoR. A later analysis scored TCR-TCR, TCR-HLA and TCR-CMV co-occurrence with hypergeometric tests, applying a repertoire-size bias correction to TCR pairs. A later analysis estimated false discovery rates by permuting HLA or CMV assignments 20 times. In a later analysis, co-occurring TCRs were grouped using DBSCAN, and TCRdist sequence similarity was added for clustering within HLA-allele-positive subsets. Repertoires with fewer than 30,000 or more than 120,000 public chains, plus five repertoires with anomalous nucleotide sharing, were excluded from co-occurrence clustering. TCRdb carries this immuneACCESS record with in-frame sequences only. Its versions omit some clonotypes, under half of them owing to an unresolved V gene in the studies checked, with the rest unexplained. The D gene and trimming were derived from the DNA, and the V and J assignments and clone size from that table. Counted in this sample were around 250,000 clones; roughly four fifths of them appeared once. About 7.3% of the sample goes to the ten largest clones.

The data are from a study of cytomegalovirus exposure and HLA in healthy donors (dated by TCRdb to 2016 to 2017). With respect to the entire study: An earlier analysis of roughly 630 of the donors reported more than 250 Gb of sequence data and approximately 110 million unique TCR beta sequences from roughly 200 million T cells. All discovery cohort repertoires had been generated on a single sequencing platform. In addition to the first cohort of approximately 670 subjects, a separate validation cohort of 130 or so different subjects was used. The aim of the study was to test whether cataloging public T cell receptors could identify signatures of past pathogen exposure. HLA typing included class I and class II loci at four-digit resolution. Using immunosequencing, the study profiled T cell repertoires from around 680 subjects and related those repertoires to cytomegalovirus serostatus. In a later analysis, previously published TCR beta repertoires from some 640 donors were re-analyzed and high-resolution HLA genotyping was added so that TCR occurrence patterns could be studied. A later genetic analysis used genome-wide SNP genotypes for about 60% of the roughly 700 donors, treating that subset as a discovery cohort. An earlier analysis of nearly 600 of the donors applied high-throughput TCR beta sequencing to assess whether each TCR beta V gene segment acted as functional or pseudogenic. Approximately 300 gigabases of sequencing data and around 90 million unique TCR sequences made up an early release that covered nearly 650 HLA-typed donors. Roughly 5 DR-DQ haplotypes were treated as single units for association and clustering because of strong linkage in the cohort. Among under 450 genotyped donors of the cohort, an average of around 240,000 unique TCR beta nucleotide sequences were sequenced per donor, about a sixth of them non-productive. The number of donors typed differed by locus, with roughly 629-640 for A, B, C, DRB1 and DQB1, around 500 for DQA1, under 610 for DPA1, and some 450 for DPB1. Of the 300 to 500 genotyped donors, less than 85% were placed in the genetic ancestry cluster associated with self-reported Caucasian donors. Donor age, sex, ethnicity and CMV serostatus were compiled together with the repertoire data. High-throughput TCR immunosequencing, statistical association of individual TCRs with disease status, and machine learning were combined to predict cytomegalovirus infection status. The later analysis used no new phenotypic data to find candidate immune exposures, relying instead on TCR beta sequences and their occurrence across donors.

Findings and caveats that apply to the study as a whole: According to the authors, the approach could potentially be generalized to other disease states and immunological phenotypes. In vitro tests confirmed that a few of the cytomegalovirus-associated TCR beta chains recognize cytomegalovirus antigens. Linkage disequilibrium might explain the correlated functional status among segregating V segments, but an unknown experimental factor could not be excluded. In a later analysis, most CMV-associated TCR beta chains were found to appear HLA-restricted, with HLA associations seemingly driven largely by CMV exposure. Specific HLA alleles were associated with around 18,000 TCR beta sequences at a false discovery rate of 0.05 in a later analysis. This cohort had only TCR beta chains sequenced, and the lack of alpha or paired-chain data limited which features could be detected. A later analysis found that TCR association rates varied across HLA loci, with DRB1 alleles showing the most associated TCRs and HLA-C alleles the fewest. A later analysis reported that several top co-occurrence clusters appeared linked to parvovirus B19, influenza, CMV and Epstein-Barr virus. In an earlier analysis of a few hundred of the donors, most TCR beta V segments were observed in productive rearrangements about 87% or about 30% of the time, broadly matching IMGT annotations. In a later analysis, HLA-associated TCR beta chains showed more clonal expansion and lower generation probabilities than non-associated chains that were equally common. Immune exposure information for the cohort was limited to CMV serostatus. A cluster of highly shared sequence variants was judged likely to be a technical artifact of the sequencing pipeline. An association between a missense DCLRE1C variant and V-gene and J-gene trimming of TCR beta chains was found in a later genetic analysis and replicated in an independent cohort. Across donors, most TCR sequences were observed very rarely, whereas some public TCRs were present in many individuals. Because counts were too low, 15 to 20 rarely observed V segments, including chromosome 9 orphons, were excluded from the earlier analysis of around 590 of the donors. According to a later genetic analysis, donors in an Asian-associated ancestry cluster had fewer N-insertions in productive TCRs than the approximately 670-donor mean. The study listed around 160 TCR beta chains as associated with cytomegalovirus. When HLA alleles, especially DR and DQ, strongly co-occurred, attributing TCR associations to individual alleles was difficult. In both the original and validation cohorts, the classifier was reported to diagnose cytomegalovirus status with high specificity and sensitivity. HLA typing was unavailable for some donors at each locus, so association tests used only the typed subset. Roughly uniform sequencing depth across donors was assumed in presence/absence analyses, although this assumption may not hold. A further reported finding was that TCR beta sequences accurately predicted the HLA-A and HLA-B alleles for most subjects in the first cohort.

Sequenced material: PBMCs. The sequence came from a woman aged 55-75 years in good health and CMV-seropositive.

At the DNA level, the sequence is TGTGCCAGTAGTATAGGGCAAAACTACAATGAGCAGTTCTTC. Translated, it reads CASSIGQNYNEQFF. The chain is made from TRBV19 and TRBJ2-1, with no confidently assigned D gene. Including cysteine and phenylalanine, the CDR3 has 14 amino acids. The entry retains the CDR3 DNA only, 42 bases that are in frame from base 1. V is pared back by 1 base and J by 3 bases, with 7 bases lying between the germline termini. The germline V gene (reference sequence) provides CDR1 LNHDA and CDR2 SQIVND.